The sequence of this T cell receptor beta chain was determined in a study of T cells in Graves' hyperthyroidism and ophthalmopathy. Findings and caveats of the study: A median 6.5 months before onset, the model predicted ophthalmopathy. From stable hyperthyroidism, ophthalmopathy was separated by a 13 V-J model.

Using RNA transcripts as the source, TCR beta CDR3 regions were amplified. The HTBI set primed first-round TCR CDR3 RT-PCR. TCRdb reanalysed the multiplex PCR reads using MiXCR and keeps one entry per CDR3 protein. Of approximately 500,000 distinct CDR3 sequences listed, under 60% are singletons. Details on this clonotype: Antigen unknown.

Per germline, CDR1 ENHRY and CDR2 SYGVKD. The CDR3 is 16 residues long. V was pared by 10 bases and J by 4 bases, with 26 bases between. Researchers defined stable Graves' hyperthyroidism as no ophthalmopathy progression within 18 months. V is TRBV10-3 and J is TRBJ2-7; either TRBD1 or TRBD2 may fit D (7 bases each). The sequenced sample was peripheral blood or thyroid tissue (not recorded which). The TCR was taken from a woman under 30 with Graves' hyperthyroidism. The CDR3 coding sequence is TGTGCCAGCAGATTAACAGGGGCTAGCGGCGGTTACGAGCAGTACTTC. Protein: CASRLTGASGGYEQYF.